A single sample is the source of the 11 T cell receptor beta chains below, sequenced in a study of CD8 T cells in ankylosing spondylitis. One entry per CDR3 protein results from TCRdb running MiXCR on the 5' RACE reads. The sample has some 120,000 distinct CDR3 sequences; approximately 14% are singletons. The specimen sequenced was blood, either unsorted or a sorted T cell fraction (not recorded which). The receptors were sampled from a female donor with ankylosing spondylitis or in good health (not recorded which).

This clonotype was detected many times. The chain has TRBV3-1 and TRBJ2-1; D uncertain. With 2 bases removed from V and 5 bases from J, the gap between germline ends came to 4 bases. The CDR3 spans 12 residues. CDR1 LGHDT and CDR2 YNNKEL come from the germline V gene (reference sequence). The CDR3 DNA follows: TGTGCCAGCAGCCAAACCCACAATGAGCAGTTCTTC. Its translation: CASSQTHNEQFF.

This clonotype appeared a few times. The chain recombines TRBV7-2 with TRBJ1-6, with 7 bases identical to TRBD1. The CDR3 is made up of 14 amino acids. V lost 5 bases, J lost 6 bases, and 4 bases stayed unmatched. The germline CDR1 and CDR2 sequences are SGHTA and FQGNSA. For the CDR3, the DNA is TGTGCCAGCAGCCGACAGGGTGTTAATTCACCCCTCCACTTT. Its protein is CASSRQGVNSPLHF.

The chain combines TRBV18 with TRBJ2-1; 12 positions agree with TRBD2. CDR3 length: 15 residues. V dropped 2 bases and J dropped 6; count of bases not matched to a gene: 2. Germline V lookup: CDR1 KGHSH, CDR2 LQKENI. The CDR3 loop reads CASSPRTSGTNEQFF. CDR3 DNA: TGTGCCAGCTCACCAAGGACTAGCGGGACCAATGAGCAGTTCTTC.

In regard to this clonotype: This may come from a read error, since a much larger clone is one base off. The chain combines TRBV20-1 with TRBJ2-7; D perhaps matches TRBD1 (5 bases). Germline lookup yields CDR1 DFQATT and CDR2 SNEGSKA (reference sequence). The CDR3 is 12 residues long. DNA of the CDR3: TGCAGTGCTAGAACCGACAGCTACGACCAGTACTTC. Amino acid sequence: CSARTDSYDQYF.

The genes are TRBV2 and TRBJ2-6; tentatively, D is TRBD1 (6 bases). The CDR3 runs to 22 residues. V lost 5 bases and J 0 bases, leaving 29 bases between the germline ends. The V gene's germline CDR1 is SNHLY and CDR2 FYNNEI. The CDR3 nucleotides read TGTGCCAGCAGTCGAAGACGACAGGAACTCCTTCCCAACTCCTCTGGGGCCAACGTCCTGACTTTC. It specifies CASSRRRQELLPNSSGANVLTF. The full variable domain, completed using reference TRBV2 and TRBJ2-6, is EPEVTQTPSHQVTQMGQEVILRCVPISNHLYFYWYRQILGQKVEFLVSFYNNEISEKSEIFDDQFSVERPDGSNFTLKIRSTKLEDSAMYFCASSRRRQELLPNSSGANVLTFGAGSRLTVL.

This clonotype was seen repeatedly, ten times or more. The V gene is TRBV5-6, the J gene TRBJ2-5, with 7 positions matching TRBD1. The CDR3 runs to 16 residues. Germline V gene data show CDR1 as SGHDT and CDR2 as YYEEEE. The junction had 14 bases not matched to a gene; V was cut back by 5 bases and J by 4 bases. CDR3 in amino acids: CASSPAGTVISETQYF. The CDR3 DNA reads TGTGCCAGCAGTCCAGCCGGGACAGTGATTTCAGAGACCCAGTACTTC.

This clonotype has at least ten counts. The chain couples TRBV20-1 to TRBJ1-1, with D perhaps matching TRBD1 (5 bases). The CDR3 is made up of 13 amino acids. V was pared by 5 bases and J by 0 bases, with 10 bases between. In germline, CDR1 is DFQATT, CDR2 SNEGSKA (reference sequence). The CDR3 region has the DNA TGCAGTGCTGCAAGGGGCCTGAACACTGAAGCTTTCTTT. Protein product: CSAARGLNTEAFF.

This clonotype appeared a few times. The rearrangement uses TRBV20-1 and TRBJ2-2; D possibly corresponds to TRBD2 (6 bases). This CDR3 comprises 15 residues. The V gene lost 0 bases and the J gene lost 7 bases, with 15 bases spanning the gap. CDR1 and CDR2 (germline): DFQATT, SNEGSKA (reference sequence). DNA of the CDR3: TGCAGTGCTAGAGATCCTGGGCTCGGGGGCGGGGAGCTGTTTTTT. This translates into CSARDPGLGGGELFF.

This sequence joins TRBV14 and TRBJ1-4, with TRBD1 identical over 9 bases. In germline, CDR1 is SGHDN, CDR2 FVKESK. The CDR3 runs to 15 residues. The trim removed 4 bases at V and 5 bases at J, leaving 5 bases unmatched. The CDR3 reads CASSPSDRGNEKLFF. The CDR3 DNA is TGTGCCAGCAGCCCCTCAGACAGGGGGAATGAAAAACTGTTTTTT.

This clonotype appeared many times. V and J are TRBV20-1 and TRBJ1-3; D call uncertain. The CDR3 length is 14 residues. Germline V gives CDR1 DFQATT, CDR2 SNEGSKA (reference sequence). V lost 1 base and J 4 bases, leaving 11 bases between the germline ends. The CDR3 reads CSARGGVAGNTIYF. CDR3 coding DNA: TGCAGTGCTAGAGGGGGAGTGGCCGGAAACACCATATATTTT.

V gene TRBV27 combines with J gene TRBJ1-1, with D unresolved. The germline V and J ends were trimmed by 3 bases and 1 base, with 9 bases remaining between them. The germline V gene has CDR1 MNHEY and CDR2 SMNVEV (reference sequence). CDR3 length: 14 amino acids. The CDR3 nucleotides read TGTGCCAGCAGTTTCTCACAGCCGAACACTGAAGCTTTCTTT. Protein: CASSFSQPNTEAFF.